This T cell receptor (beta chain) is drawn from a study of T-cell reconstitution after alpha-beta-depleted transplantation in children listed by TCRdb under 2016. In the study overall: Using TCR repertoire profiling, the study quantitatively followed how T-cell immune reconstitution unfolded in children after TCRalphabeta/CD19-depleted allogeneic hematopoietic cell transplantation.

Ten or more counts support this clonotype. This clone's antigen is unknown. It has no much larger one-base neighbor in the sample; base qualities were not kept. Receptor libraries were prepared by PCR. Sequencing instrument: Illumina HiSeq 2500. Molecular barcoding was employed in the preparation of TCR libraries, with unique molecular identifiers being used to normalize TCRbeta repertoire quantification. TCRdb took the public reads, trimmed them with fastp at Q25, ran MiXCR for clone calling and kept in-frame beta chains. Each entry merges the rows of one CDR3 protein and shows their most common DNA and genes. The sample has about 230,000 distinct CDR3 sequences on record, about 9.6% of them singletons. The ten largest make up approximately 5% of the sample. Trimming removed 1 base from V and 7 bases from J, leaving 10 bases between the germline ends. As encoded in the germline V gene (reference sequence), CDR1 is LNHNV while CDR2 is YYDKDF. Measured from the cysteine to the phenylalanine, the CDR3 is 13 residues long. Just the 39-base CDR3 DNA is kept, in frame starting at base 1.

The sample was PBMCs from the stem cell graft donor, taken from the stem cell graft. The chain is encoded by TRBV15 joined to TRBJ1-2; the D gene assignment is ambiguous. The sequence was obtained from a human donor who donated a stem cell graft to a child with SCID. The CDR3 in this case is CATSRAGFGGYTF. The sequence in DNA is TGTGCCACCAGCAGAGCTGGGTTCGGTGGCTACACCTTC.